This T cell receptor beta chain was sequenced for a study of response to subunit inactivated influenza vaccine (dated by TCRdb to 2016 to 2018). Some background on the complete study: The study used deep quantitative T cell receptor repertoire profiling to track responses to a trivalent subunit inactivated influenza vaccine.

The table lists this clonotype with a few counts. Its antigen remains unidentified. The sample holds no much larger clone one base away, and base qualities are not on file. Library preparation used RT-PCR. Data came from an Illumina HiSeq 2500. TCRdb handled the public reads itself, with Q25 trimming in fastp and clone calling in MiXCR, and kept productive beta chains. Each CDR3 protein gets just one entry, which takes the most common genes and DNA from the rows behind it. Across this sample there are about 700,000 distinct CDR3 sequences, with roughly 14% seen only once. The ten largest clones add up to 5.5% to 8% of the sample. General conclusions and limits of the study: The authors suggested that each seasonal influenza vaccination may recruit only a limited number of new T cells.

From its cysteine to its phenylalanine, the CDR3 spans 16 amino acids. The read is trimmed to its CDR3 DNA, 48 bases read in frame from base 1. Trimming removed 3 bases from V and 8 bases from J; the gene matches leave 7 bases unexplained. The germline V gene (reference sequence) specifies DFQATT as CDR1 and SNEGSKA as CDR2. Here the sequenced sample was PBMCs from blood, taken less than 15 days before vaccination. This chain joins TRBV20-1 to TRBJ2-1, and 16 junction bases match TRBD2. The sequence came from a man aged 50 to 60 who received an inactivated influenza vaccine. Donor details come from another sample of the same person, matched by shared clones. The CDR3 protein is CSARGTSGGALHEQFF. The nucleotide sequence reads TGCAGTGCTAGGGGGACTAGCGGGGGGGCCTTACATGAGCAGTTCTTC.